These 12 T cell receptor beta chains share one sample of origin, sequenced in a study of control samples from healthy donors and cancer patients. This table comes from immunoSEQ multiplex PCR, and its TCRdb copy is limited to in-frame clones, with some not included. This table has over 100,000 clones, roughly 84% appearing once. Material for sequencing was blood. These receptors came from a man aged 45-60 years in good health.

V and J are TRBV10-3 and TRBJ1-1; the D is unclear. The V end was cut by 2 bases, the J end by 7 bases, with 17 bases between. Germline V gives CDR1 ENHRY, CDR2 SYGVKD. CDR3 length: 15 residues. The CDR3 DNA follows: TGTGCCATCAGTGAGGAACGGGGATCGAAGGATGAAGCTTTCTTT. It is translated as CAISEERGSKDEAFF.

V and J are TRBV4-1 and TRBJ2-7; D is possibly TRBD1 or TRBD2 (5 bases each). Germline assignment: CDR1 MGHRA and CDR2 YSYEKL. V was trimmed by 1 base and J by 0 bases, leaving 10 bases between them. The CDR3 loop spans 15 amino acids. CDR3 protein: CASSQGQGPSYEQYF. The CDR3 DNA sequence: TGCGCCAGCAGCCAAGGGCAGGGACCCTCCTACGAGCAGTACTTC.

The chain couples TRBV7-3 to TRBJ2-1; D not resolved. In germline, CDR1 is SGHTA, CDR2 FQGTGA. CDR3 length: 13 amino acids. Trimming pared 0 bases from V and 4 bases from J, leaving 4 bases between. The CDR3 spells CASSLTGYNEQFF. CDR3 DNA sequence: TGTGCCAGCAGCTTAACAGGTTACAATGAGCAGTTCTTC.

The chain combines TRBV19 with TRBJ2-3; maybe TRBD2 (6 bases). V was trimmed by 5 bases and J by 2 bases, leaving 14 bases between them. CDR1 and CDR2 from the germline V gene are LNHDA and SQIVND (reference sequence). The CDR3 extends over 15 amino acids. The CDR3 region has the DNA TGTGCCAGTAGTCCCGCCGGGGGTTACACAGATACGCAGTATTTT. It translates to CASSPAGGYTDTQYF.

This clone was detected a few times. CDR3 nucleotide sequence: TGTGCCTGGAGTCCAGGGGTTAATTCACCCCTCCACTTT. This gives the protein CAWSPGVNSPLHF. The genes are TRBV30 and TRBJ1-6, with TRBD1 as a possible D gene (6 bases). The CDR3 contains 13 residues. Trimming cost V 2 bases and J 6 bases, with 8 bases left between them. Germline-derived CDR1 and CDR2 are GTSNPN and SVGIG (reference sequence).

This clone was counted a few times. The CDR3 nucleotides read TGCAGTGCTAGTAAACGGGCTTCGGGTGGCTACACCTTC. Its translation is CSASKRASGGYTF. V is TRBV20-1 and J is TRBJ1-2; D unclear. In germline, CDR1 is DFQATT, CDR2 SNEGSKA (reference sequence). V lost 3 bases and J lost 7, with 15 bases in between. There are 13 residues in the CDR3.

The chain couples TRBV4-2 to TRBJ2-7, with D possibly matching TRBD2 (6 bases). This CDR3 has 15 residues. V was cut by 1 base and J by 9 bases, with 19 bases left in between. Germline CDR1 LGHNA, CDR2 YNFKEQ. The DNA for the CDR3 is TGTGCCAGCAGCCAAGTTCCCGAACGATTGGGGGGGCAGTACTTC. It translates to CASSQVPERLGGQYF.

V and J are TRBV6-5 and TRBJ1-2, with 8 bases matching TRBD1. The V gene's germline CDR1 is MNHEY and CDR2 SVGAGI. The CDR3 loop spans 15 amino acids. V lost 5 bases to trimming and J lost 3 bases; unmatched junction nucleotides: 8. CDR3 protein: CASSRQGKRDYGYTF. CDR3 nucleotide sequence: TGTGCCAGCAGTCGACAGGGGAAGAGGGACTATGGCTACACCTTC.

The chain is built from TRBV5-4 and TRBJ2-3; D gene ambiguous. CDR1 SGHNT and CDR2 YYREEE come from the germline V gene (reference sequence). V shed 2 bases and J shed 2 bases, with 6 bases lying between them. This CDR3 spans 13 amino acids. The CDR3 nucleotides are TGTGCCAGCAGCTTCGAACCCACAGATACGCAGTATTTT. Its protein product is CASSFEPTDTQYF. Variable domain in full (rest from reference TRBV5-4 and TRBJ2-3): ETGVTQSPTHLIKTRGQQVTLRCSSQSGHNTVSWYQQALGQGPQFIFQYYREEENGRGNFPPRFSGLQFPNYSSELNVNALELDDSALYLCASSFEPTDTQYFGPGTRLTVL.

This chain joins TRBV6-4 and TRBJ1-3, with D hard to call. In germline, CDR1 is MRHNA, CDR2 SNTAGT. Between the trimmed V and J ends, which lost 11 bases and 5 bases, there was a span of 7 bases. The CDR3 extends over 10 amino acids. In DNA form, the CDR3 reads TGTGCCCTAACAAGAAACACCATATATTTT. Translation: CALTRNTIYF.

The rearrangement joins TRBV11-3 to TRBJ1-4; no definite D call. CDR3 length: 14 amino acids. Trimming pared 3 bases from V and 2 bases from J, leaving 7 bases between. The germline V gene encodes CDR1 SGHNT and CDR2 YENEEA. The CDR3 sequence: CASSLGSTNEKLFF. CDR3 nucleotides: TGTGCCAGCAGCTTGGGTTCCACTAATGAAAAACTGTTTTTT.

The V call is TRBV29-1, the J call TRBJ2-2, with TRBD2 matching over 11 bases. J lost 7 bases, V lost 4 bases, and 5 bases had no gene match. Germline assignment: CDR1 SQVTM and CDR2 ANQGSEA. The CDR3 has 14 amino acids. CDR3 protein: CSVATSGANGELFF. The DNA of the CDR3 is TGCAGCGTTGCGACTAGCGGGGCGAACGGGGAGCTGTTTTTT.